This T cell receptor beta chain was observed in a study of OX40 agonist ivuxolimab in advanced cancers. About the investigation overall: The costimulatory receptor OX40 (CD134) was targeted by ivuxolimab, a fully human IgG2 agonistic monoclonal antibody. Intravenous ivuxolimab was administered to patients every 2 weeks at six dose levels: 0.01, 0.1, 0.3, 1.5, 3 and 10 mg/kg. The monotherapy dose-escalation portion (N of about 49 patients) of the phase I ivuxolimab trial is reported in the paper. The point of sequencing TCRbeta in the periphery was to test whether ivuxolimab changed TCR sequence diversity and drove clonal T-cell expansion. In the dose-escalation cohort, 82.7% of patients were male, and the mean age was approximately 60 years, with a range of about 23 to 85. Of the roughly 51 dose-escalation patients, hepatocellular carcinoma was present in around 20, melanoma in some 15, renal cell carcinoma in 9 and head and neck cancer in 9. Three dose-escalation patients achieved partial responses, one with hepatocellular carcinoma and two with cutaneous melanoma. Prior anti-PD-1, anti-PD-L1 or anti-CTLA-4 therapy was permitted, and 30% to 50% of dose-escalation patients had received checkpoint inhibitors.

Genomic DNA was extracted from sorted cells for sequencing of the TCRbeta CDR3 region. TCRbeta CDR3 regions were sequenced using the immunoSEQ Assay. Here the immuneACCESS table is served through TCRdb, limited to in-frame sequences with V and J called. Missing clones are a known gap in these copies; in checked studies unresolved V genes cover under half, and the rest lacks a known reason. Recorded for this sample are around 60,000 clones; under 90% of them occurred a single time. Around 2% of the sample goes to the ten largest clones. Looking up the germline V gene yields CDR1 MDHEN and CDR2 SYDVKM. The CDR3 runs 14 residues from the cysteine to the phenylalanine. Just the 42-base CDR3 DNA is kept, in frame starting at base 1. V trim: 5 bases; J trim: 5 bases; unmatched bases: 6. Patients with a history of autoimmune disease or receiving systemic immunosuppression were excluded from the trial. In every dose cohort, peripheral blood was drawn for TCR sequencing at baseline, cycle 4 day 1, and cycle 7 day 1. The samples were drawn from a first-in-human, open-label, multicenter phase I dose-escalation trial of ivuxolimab. The trial enrolled adults with locally advanced or metastatic head and neck squamous cell, hepatocellular, melanoma or renal cell carcinoma. Before TCR sequencing, CD4+ T cells and CD8+ T cells from peripheral blood were sorted into separate populations.

The full study reports these points: The antigen specificity of the peripheral T cells that underwent clonal expansion was not determined. After ivuxolimab, CD8+ T cells had more expanded clones than CD4+ T cells on average. Low levels of normalized T-cell clonal expansion were also shown by some nonresponding patients. Partial responders in the 0.1-3.0 mg/kg groups had among the lowest normalized peripheral clonal expansion, especially among CD8+ T cells. At doses from 0.1 to 3.0 mg/kg, clonal expansion was seen in both CD4+ and CD8+ blood T cells between baseline and week 6.

Turning to this clone: The target of this receptor is not known. Base qualities are not recorded, but no much larger clone differs from it by a single base.

The sequence links TRBV28 to TRBJ2-1, with 7 junctional bases fitting TRBD2. This sequence originates from an adult with an advanced solid tumor such as melanoma, head and neck, liver or kidney cancer. The source material was CD4+ or CD8+ T cells sorted from blood, sampled in a trial of the OX40 agonist ivuxolimab. The DNA sequence is given as TGTGCCAGCAGTGCGGCGGGAGCGAACAATGAGCAGTTCTTC. Its translation is CASSAAGANNEQFF.